Listed below are T cell receptor beta chains from one sample, sequenced in a study of long-term antiretroviral therapy in people with HIV. TCRdb's copy holds only in-frame clones and misses some; the assay was immunoSEQ multiplex PCR. The data show about 39,000 clones, 80% to 90% seen once. Sequences were derived from unsorted PBMCs, sampled 1.2 years after starting antiretroviral therapy. All receptors come from a woman in her forties or fifties with HIV. Both conserved end residues are part of each CDR3. The order of the fields is J gene, D gene, clone size, V gene, CDR3 protein, CDR3 DNA. D genes are given only for firm matches. Clone size is given for some rows only: seen once, a few or many times, or a class if the clone is expanded.

J: TRBJ2-3; D: .; size: .; V: TRBV7-9; CDR3: CASSSLGTDTQYF; DNA: TGTGCCAGCAGCTCTCTAGGCACAGATACGCAGTATTTT
J: TRBJ1-5; D: .; size: .; V: TRBV9; CDR3: CASSVGQGQDQPQHF; DNA: TGTGCCAGCAGCGTAGGGCAGGGCCAAGATCAGCCCCAGCATTTT
J: TRBJ2-1; D: .; size: .; V: TRBV2; CDR3: CASSGALPPLQGPHQYNEQFF; DNA: TGTGCCAGCAGTGGGGCCCTTCCCCCGTTACAAGGGCCCCATCAATACAATGAGCAGTTCTTC
J: TRBJ2-7; D: TRBD2; size: once; V: TRBV9; CDR3: CASSVGWTSGTYEQYF; DNA: TGTGCCAGCAGCGTCGGTTGGACTAGCGGAACCTACGAGCAGTACTTC
J: TRBJ2-3; D: .; size: once; V: TRBV27; CDR3: CASSTSDRKRDTQYF; DNA: .
J: TRBJ2-1; D: .; size: few; V: TRBV5-5; CDR3: CASSRGPDNEQFF; DNA: TGTGCCAGCAGTCGGGGCCCGGACAATGAGCAGTTCTTC
J: TRBJ2-7; D: .; size: .; V: TRBV4-1; CDR3: CASSLGGVGGLYEQYF; DNA: TGCGCCAGCAGCCTGGGGGGAGTCGGGGGGCTCTACGAGCAGTACTTC
J: TRBJ1-1; D: .; size: .; V: TRBV30; CDR3: CAWSGTSKGTEAFF; DNA: TGTGCCTGGAGTGGGACCTCAAAGGGCACTGAAGCTTTCTTT
J: TRBJ1-5; D: .; size: .; V: TRBV30; CDR3: CAWSVLGNQPQHF; DNA: TGTGCCTGGAGTGTACTGGGGAATCAGCCCCAGCATTTT
J: TRBJ2-1; D: .; size: .; V: TRBV5-1; CDR3: CAPRAGSSYNEQFF; DNA: TGCGCCCCCAGGGCAGGCAGCTCCTACAATGAGCAGTTCTTC
J: TRBJ2-2; D: TRBD1; size: .; V: TRBV27; CDR3: CASSPRGTGNTGELFF; DNA: TGTGCCAGCAGCCCTAGGGGGACAGGGAACACCGGGGAGCTGTTTTTT
J: TRBJ1-5; D: .; size: once; V: TRBV6-6; CDR3: CASSSTRTPSNQPQHF; DNA: TGTGCCAGCAGTTCCACCCGAACTCCAAGCAATCAGCCCCAGCATTTT
J: TRBJ2-5; D: .; size: .; V: TRBV2; CDR3: CASSEEPGGPEKETQYF; DNA: TGTGCCAGCAGTGAAGAACCCGGCGGCCCCGAGAAAGAGACCCAGTACTTC
J: TRBJ1-6; D: .; size: .; V: TRBV7-9; CDR3: CASSLDAGTNGPLHF; DNA: TGTGCCAGCAGCCTGGACGCGGGCACGAATGGACCCCTCCACTTT
J: TRBJ2-2; D: .; size: .; V: TRBV11-3; CDR3: CASSLNPQGTGELFF; DNA: TGTGCCAGCAGCTTAAATCCGCAGGGCACCGGGGAGCTGTTTTTT
J: TRBJ1-1; D: .; size: .; V: TRBV29-1; CDR3: CSVSRGDWGTEAFF; DNA: TGCAGCGTTTCCCGGGGGGATTGGGGCACTGAAGCTTTCTTT
J: TRBJ2-2; D: .; size: .; V: TRBV5-1; CDR3: CASRTDSFGELFF; DNA: TGCGCCAGCAGGACGGATTCCTTCGGGGAGCTGTTTTTT
J: TRBJ1-5; D: .; size: .; V: TRBV7-3; CDR3: CASSLNPRGPQHF; DNA: TGTGCCAGCAGCTTAAACCCCCGAGGGCCCCAGCATTTT
J: TRBJ2-2; D: .; size: .; V: TRBV9; CDR3: CASRGTPNANTGELFF; DNA: TGTGCCAGCAGAGGGACTCCGAACGCGAACACCGGGGAGCTGTTTTTT
J: TRBJ2-5; D: .; size: .; V: TRBV5-4; CDR3: CASSLDGETQYF; DNA: TGTGCCAGCAGCCTCGATGGAGAGACCCAGTACTTC
J: TRBJ1-2; D: TRBD1; size: .; V: TRBV9; CDR3: CASSVASDREDYGYTF; DNA: TGTGCCAGCAGCGTAGCCTCGGACAGGGAGGACTATGGCTACACCTTC
J: TRBJ1-1; D: .; size: .; V: TRBV29-1; CDR3: CSASDRNTEAFF; DNA: TGCAGCGCCTCCGACAGGAACACTGAAGCTTTCTTT
J: TRBJ1-1; D: .; size: .; V: TRBV10-2; CDR3: CASSEFRPGDFEAFF; DNA: TGCGCCAGCAGTGAGTTCCGGCCAGGAGATTTTGAAGCTTTCTTT
J: TRBJ1-2; D: .; size: .; V: TRBV6-5; CDR3: CASSYAPGTYGYTF; DNA: TGTGCCAGCAGTTACGCCCCAGGGACCTATGGCTACACCTTC
J: TRBJ1-2; D: .; size: .; V: TRBV15; CDR3: CATSRDGPGGGYTF; DNA: TGTGCCACCAGCAGAGATGGTCCAGGTGGTGGCTACACCTTC
J: TRBJ1-2; D: TRBD1; size: .; V: TRBV9; CDR3: CASSYIVRDSFVYGYTF; DNA: TGTGCCAGCAGTTATATAGTCCGGGACAGCTTCGTTTATGGCTACACCTTC
J: TRBJ1-2; D: TRBD1; size: .; V: TRBV29-1; CDR3: CSVAGGGPLGANYGYTF; DNA: TGCAGCGTTGCGGGAGGGGGCCCGCTGGGCGCCAACTATGGCTACACCTTC
J: TRBJ2-3; D: TRBD1; size: .; V: TRBV19; CDR3: CASSPGTGATDTQYF; DNA: TGTGCCAGTAGTCCAGGGACAGGGGCCACAGATACGCAGTATTTT
J: TRBJ1-6; D: .; size: .; V: TRBV27; CDR3: CASSQASNNSPLHF; DNA: TGTGCCAGCAGTCAGGCGTCGAATAATTCACCCCTCCACTTT
J: TRBJ1-5; D: .; size: once; V: TRBV7-2; CDR3: CASQRKGSNQPQHF; DNA: TGTGCCAGCCAACGCAAGGGTAGCAATCAGCCCCAGCATTTT
J: TRBJ1-6; D: .; size: .; V: TRBV7-3; CDR3: CASSYKGRESPLHF; DNA: TGTGCCAGCAGTTACAAGGGGAGGGAGTCACCCCTCCACTTT
J: TRBJ1-2; D: .; size: once; V: TRBV18; CDR3: CASSPSTQNYGYTF; DNA: TGTGCCAGCTCACCAAGTACCCAGAACTATGGCTACACCTTC
J: TRBJ1-5; D: .; size: .; V: TRBV11-2; CDR3: CASSLGVRGNQPQHF; DNA: TGTGCCAGCAGCTTAGGTGTACGGGGCAATCAGCCCCAGCATTTT
J: TRBJ2-7; D: .; size: .; V: TRBV30; CDR3: CAWRKGSSYEQYF; DNA: TGTGCCTGGAGAAAGGGGTCCTCCTACGAGCAGTACTTC
J: TRBJ1-2; D: .; size: .; V: TRBV30; CDR3: CAWRANYGYTF; DNA: TGTGCCTGGAGAGCTAACTATGGCTACACCTTC
J: TRBJ2-1; D: TRBD2; size: .; V: TRBV5-4; CDR3: CASSLSSGAHNEQFF; DNA: TGTGCCAGCAGCTTGAGTAGCGGGGCCCACAATGAGCAGTTCTTC
J: TRBJ1-5; D: .; size: .; V: TRBV7-4; CDR3: CASSFARLTYSNQPQHF; DNA: TGTGCCAGCAGCTTTGCGCGACTGACTTATAGCAATCAGCCCCAGCATTTT
J: TRBJ1-5; D: TRBD1; size: .; V: TRBV7-2; CDR3: CASSLRTGRGNQPQHF; DNA: TGTGCCAGCAGCCTTCGGACAGGGCGAGGCAATCAGCCCCAGCATTTT
J: TRBJ2-5; D: TRBD2; size: .; V: TRBV27; CDR3: CASSRGLAGLQETQYF; DNA: TGTGCCAGCAGCCGCGGACTAGCGGGGCTGCAAGAGACCCAGTACTTC
J: TRBJ2-2; D: TRBD2; size: .; V: TRBV29-1; CDR3: CSGLDGTTNTGELFF; DNA: TGCAGCGGACTCGACGGGACTACGAACACCGGGGAGCTGTTTTTT
J: TRBJ1-6; D: .; size: .; V: TRBV7-3; CDR3: CASSLPPGALHF; DNA: TGTGCCAGCAGCTTACCACCGGGAGCTCTCCACTTT
J: TRBJ2-7; D: TRBD1; size: once; V: TRBV5-5; CDR3: CASSRDRGGLYEQYF; DNA: TGTGCCAGCAGCAGGGACAGGGGGGGGCTCTACGAGCAGTACTTC
J: TRBJ2-1; D: .; size: .; V: TRBV5-6; CDR3: CASSFQWNEQFF; DNA: TGTGCCAGCAGCTTTCAGTGGAATGAGCAGTTCTTC
J: TRBJ2-2; D: .; size: .; V: TRBV18; CDR3: CASSPLLGQNTGELFF; DNA: TGTGCCAGCTCACCCCTACTAGGCCAGAACACCGGGGAGCTGTTTTTT
J: TRBJ2-6; D: .; size: .; V: TRBV7-3; CDR3: CASSSRDSSGANVLTF; DNA: TGTGCCAGCAGCTCCCGAGACAGTAGCGGGGCCAACGTCCTGACTTTC